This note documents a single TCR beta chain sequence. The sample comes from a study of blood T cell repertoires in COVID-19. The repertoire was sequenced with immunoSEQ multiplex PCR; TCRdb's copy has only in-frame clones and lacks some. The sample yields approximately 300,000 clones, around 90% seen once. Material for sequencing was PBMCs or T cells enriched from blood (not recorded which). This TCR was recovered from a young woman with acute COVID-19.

The CDR3 nucleotides read TGTGCAAGTCGCTTCTCAAGGCGGCAGGGAGCTTTCTTT. This gives the protein CASRFSRRQGAFF. The rearrangement joins TRBV12-2 to TRBJ1-1; TRBD1, the D gene given by the table, was not confirmed from the DNA. TRBV12-2 is a pseudogene segment. This CDR3 is 13 amino acids long.